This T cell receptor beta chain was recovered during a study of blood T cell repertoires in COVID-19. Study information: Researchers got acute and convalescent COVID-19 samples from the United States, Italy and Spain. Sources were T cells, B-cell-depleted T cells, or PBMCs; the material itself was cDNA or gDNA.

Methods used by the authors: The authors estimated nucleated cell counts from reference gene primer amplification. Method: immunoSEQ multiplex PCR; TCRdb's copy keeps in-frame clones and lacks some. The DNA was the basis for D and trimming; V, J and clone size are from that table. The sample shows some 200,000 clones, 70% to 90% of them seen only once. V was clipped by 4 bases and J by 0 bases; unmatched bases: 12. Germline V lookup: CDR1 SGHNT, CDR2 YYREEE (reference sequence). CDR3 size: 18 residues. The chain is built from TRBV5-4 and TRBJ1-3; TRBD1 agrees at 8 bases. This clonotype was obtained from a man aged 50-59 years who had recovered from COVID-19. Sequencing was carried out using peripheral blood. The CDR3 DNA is TGTGCCAGCAGCCGTAAACTCTACAGGGGGATCTCTGGAAACACCATATATTTT. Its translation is CASSRKLYRGISGNTIYF. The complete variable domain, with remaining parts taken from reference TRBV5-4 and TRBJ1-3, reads ETGVTQSPTHLIKTRGQQVTLRCSSQSGHNTVSWYQQALGQGPQFIFQYYREEENGRGNFPPRFSGLQFPNYSSELNVNALELDDSALYLCASSRKLYRGISGNTIYFGEGSWLTVV.